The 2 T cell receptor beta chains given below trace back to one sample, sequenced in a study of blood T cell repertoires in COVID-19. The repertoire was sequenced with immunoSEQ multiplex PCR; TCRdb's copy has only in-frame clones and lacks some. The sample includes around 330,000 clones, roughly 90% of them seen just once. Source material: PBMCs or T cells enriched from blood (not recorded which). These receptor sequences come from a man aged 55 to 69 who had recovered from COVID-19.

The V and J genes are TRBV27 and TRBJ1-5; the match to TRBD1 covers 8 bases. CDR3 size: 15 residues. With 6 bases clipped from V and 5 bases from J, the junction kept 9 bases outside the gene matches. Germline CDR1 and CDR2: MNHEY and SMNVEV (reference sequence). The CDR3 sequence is CASSRDRGRDQPQHF. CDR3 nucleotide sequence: TGTGCCAGCAGCCGCGACAGGGGCCGTGATCAGCCCCAGCATTTT.

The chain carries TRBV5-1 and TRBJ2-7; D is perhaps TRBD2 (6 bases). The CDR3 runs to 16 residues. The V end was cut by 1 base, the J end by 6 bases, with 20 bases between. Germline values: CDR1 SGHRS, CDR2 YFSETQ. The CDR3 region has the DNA TGCGCCAGCAGCTTGAGGTCCAGACTAGAGGCGGGCGAGCAGTACTTC. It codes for CASSLRSRLEAGEQYF.